A single count supports the clone carrying this T cell receptor (beta chain). This specimen comes from a study of blood T cell repertoires in COVID-19. In the study overall: Italy, Spain and the United States were the sources of the convalescent and acute COVID-19 samples. PBMCs, B-cell-depleted T cells, or T cells provided the cDNA or gDNA that made up the material.

V lost 0 bases, J lost 3 bases, and 16 bases lay in between. This CDR3 comprises 16 residues. Germline CDR1 and CDR2: SGHNT and YYREEE (reference sequence). Authors' data handling: Amplification of reference gene primers provided the estimated nucleated cell counts. The method was immunoSEQ multiplex PCR; TCRdb's version includes in-frame clones alone and lacks a portion of them. V, J and clone size are taken as reported in that table, and D and trimming were inferred from the DNA itself. This table holds about 120,000 clones, around four fifths found once. This chain links TRBV5-4 with TRBJ2-7, with a possible D match to TRBD2 (5 bases). The sequenced material came from peripheral blood. The TCR was taken from a man between 60 and 75 years old with acute or convalescent COVID-19. The CDR3 DNA reads as TGTGCCAGCAGCTTGGCCAGTGCAAGCGGTTACTACGAGCAGTACTTC. Translation: CASSLASASGYYEQYF.